This T cell receptor (beta chain) comes out of a study of control samples from healthy donors and cancer patients. The table came from immunoSEQ multiplex PCR; TCRdb's copy has only in-frame clones and leaves some out. The profile covers roughly 170,000 clones, with around 90% appearing a single time and around 5% taken by the ten largest. The CDR3 is made up of 13 amino acids. V lost 5 bases to trimming and J lost 5 bases, with 13 bases between them. In germline, CDR1 is GTSNPN, CDR2 SVGIG (reference sequence). The sequenced material came from blood. V and J are TRBV30 and TRBJ2-1; D perhaps matches TRBD2 (5 bases). The TCR sequence derives from a woman in her twenties or thirties in good health. The CDR3 sequence: CAWASGGNNEQFF. The CDR3 DNA follows: TGTGCCTGGGCCAGCGGTGGTAACAATGAGCAGTTCTTC.